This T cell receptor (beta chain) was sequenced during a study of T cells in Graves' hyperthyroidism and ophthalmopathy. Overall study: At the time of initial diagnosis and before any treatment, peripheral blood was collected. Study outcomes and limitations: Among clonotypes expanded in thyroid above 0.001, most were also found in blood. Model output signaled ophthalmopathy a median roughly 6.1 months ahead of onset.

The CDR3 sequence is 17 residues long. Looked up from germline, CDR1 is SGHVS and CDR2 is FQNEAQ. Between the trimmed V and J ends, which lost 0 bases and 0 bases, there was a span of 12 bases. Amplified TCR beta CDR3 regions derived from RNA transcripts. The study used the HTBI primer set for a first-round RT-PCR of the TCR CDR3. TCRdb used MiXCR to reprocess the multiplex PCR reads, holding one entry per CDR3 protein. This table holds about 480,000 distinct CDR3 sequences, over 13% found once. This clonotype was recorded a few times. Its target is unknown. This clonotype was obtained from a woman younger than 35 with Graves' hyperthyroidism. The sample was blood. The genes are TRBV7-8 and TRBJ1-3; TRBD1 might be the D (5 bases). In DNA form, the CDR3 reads TGTGCCAGCAGCTTAGCAGCAGGGCCCTACTCTGGAAACACCATATATTTT. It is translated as CASSLAAGPYSGNTIYF.